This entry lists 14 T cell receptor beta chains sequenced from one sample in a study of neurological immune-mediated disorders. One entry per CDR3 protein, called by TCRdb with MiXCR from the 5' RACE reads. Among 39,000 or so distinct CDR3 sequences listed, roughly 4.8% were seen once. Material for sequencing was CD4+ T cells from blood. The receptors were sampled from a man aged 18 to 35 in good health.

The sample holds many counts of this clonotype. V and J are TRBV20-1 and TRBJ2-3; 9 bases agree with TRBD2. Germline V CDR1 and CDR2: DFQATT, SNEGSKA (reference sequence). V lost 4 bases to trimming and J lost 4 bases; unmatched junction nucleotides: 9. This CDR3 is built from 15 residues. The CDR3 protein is CSAIKRTSDPDTQYF. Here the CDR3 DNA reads TGCAGTGCTATAAAAAGGACTAGCGACCCAGATACGCAGTATTTT.

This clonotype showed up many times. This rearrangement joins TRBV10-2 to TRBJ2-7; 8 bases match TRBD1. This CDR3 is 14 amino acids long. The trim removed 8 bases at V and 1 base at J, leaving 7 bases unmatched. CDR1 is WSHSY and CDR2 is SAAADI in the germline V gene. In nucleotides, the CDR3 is TGCGCCAGCCTGGGACAGGTGAATTCCTACGAGCAGTACTTC. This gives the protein CASLGQVNSYEQYF.

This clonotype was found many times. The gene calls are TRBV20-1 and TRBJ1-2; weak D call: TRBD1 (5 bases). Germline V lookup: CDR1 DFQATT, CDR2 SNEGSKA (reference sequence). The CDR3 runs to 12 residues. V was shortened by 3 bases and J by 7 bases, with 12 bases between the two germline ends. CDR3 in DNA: TGCAGTGCTAGGGGCGACAGACCTGGCTACACCTTC. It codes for CSARGDRPGYTF.

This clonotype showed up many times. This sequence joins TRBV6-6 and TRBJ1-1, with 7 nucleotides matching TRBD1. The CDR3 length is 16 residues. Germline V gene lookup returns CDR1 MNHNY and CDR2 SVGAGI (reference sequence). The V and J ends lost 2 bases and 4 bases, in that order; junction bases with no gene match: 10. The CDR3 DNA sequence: TGTGCCAGCAGTTACCGGGAGAGGGGGCCGGCCACTGAAGCTTTCTTT. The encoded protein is CASSYRERGPATEAFF.

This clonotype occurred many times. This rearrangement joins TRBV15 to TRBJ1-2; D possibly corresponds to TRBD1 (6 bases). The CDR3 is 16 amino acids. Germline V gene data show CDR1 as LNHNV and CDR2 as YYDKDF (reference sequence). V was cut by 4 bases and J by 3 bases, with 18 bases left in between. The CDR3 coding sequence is TGTGCCACCAGCAACTTAGAACAGGGAACGGACTATGGCTACACCTTC. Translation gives CATSNLEQGTDYGYTF.

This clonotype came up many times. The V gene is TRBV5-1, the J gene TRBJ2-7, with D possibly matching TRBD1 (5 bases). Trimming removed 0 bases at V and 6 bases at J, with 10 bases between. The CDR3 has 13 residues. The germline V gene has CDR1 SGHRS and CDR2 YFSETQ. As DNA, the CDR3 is TGCGCCAGCAGCTTGGCCGTGGGGCGCGAGCAGTACTTC. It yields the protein CASSLAVGREQYF.

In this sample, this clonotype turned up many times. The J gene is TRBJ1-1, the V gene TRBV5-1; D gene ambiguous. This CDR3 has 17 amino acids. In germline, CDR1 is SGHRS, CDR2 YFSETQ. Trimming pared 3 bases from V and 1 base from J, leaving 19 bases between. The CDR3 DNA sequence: TGCGCCAGCAGCTCAACCCCCCTCGGAGAGGCGAACACTGAAGCTTTCTTT. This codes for CASSSTPLGEANTEAFF.

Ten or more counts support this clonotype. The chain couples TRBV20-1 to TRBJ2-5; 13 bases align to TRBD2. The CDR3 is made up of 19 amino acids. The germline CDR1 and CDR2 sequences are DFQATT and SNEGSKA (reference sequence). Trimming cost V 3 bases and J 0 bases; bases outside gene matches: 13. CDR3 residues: CSASPGHSGTSGDQETQYF. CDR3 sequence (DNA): TGCAGTGCTAGCCCGGGCCACAGCGGGACTAGCGGGGACCAAGAGACCCAGTACTTC.

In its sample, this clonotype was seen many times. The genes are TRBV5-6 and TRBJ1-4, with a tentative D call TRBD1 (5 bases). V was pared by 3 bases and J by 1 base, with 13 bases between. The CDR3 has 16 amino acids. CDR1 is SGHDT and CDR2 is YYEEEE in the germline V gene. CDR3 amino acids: CASSWNPGLTNEKLFF. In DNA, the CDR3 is TGTGCCAGCAGCTGGAACCCAGGGTTAACTAATGAAAAACTGTTTTTT.

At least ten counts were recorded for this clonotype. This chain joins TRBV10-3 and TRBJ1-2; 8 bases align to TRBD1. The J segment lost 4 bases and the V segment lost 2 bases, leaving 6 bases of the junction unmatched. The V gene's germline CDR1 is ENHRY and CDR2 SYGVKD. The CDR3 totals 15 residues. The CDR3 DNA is TGTGCCATCAGTGAGGGACAGGGTGGGAGCTATGGCTACACCTTC. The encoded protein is CAISEGQGGSYGYTF.

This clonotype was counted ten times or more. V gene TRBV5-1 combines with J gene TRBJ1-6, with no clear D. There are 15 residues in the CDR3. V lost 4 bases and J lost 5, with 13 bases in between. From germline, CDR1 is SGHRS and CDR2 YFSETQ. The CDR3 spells CASSPSETHNSPLHF. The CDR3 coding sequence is TGCGCCAGCAGCCCTTCGGAGACGCATAATTCACCCCTCCACTTT.

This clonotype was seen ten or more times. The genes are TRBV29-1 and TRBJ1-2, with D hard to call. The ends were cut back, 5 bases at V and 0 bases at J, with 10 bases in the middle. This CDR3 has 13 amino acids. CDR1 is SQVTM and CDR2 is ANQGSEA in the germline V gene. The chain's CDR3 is CSVQETTNYGYTF. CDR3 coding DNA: TGCAGCGTTCAGGAGACTACTAACTATGGCTACACCTTC.

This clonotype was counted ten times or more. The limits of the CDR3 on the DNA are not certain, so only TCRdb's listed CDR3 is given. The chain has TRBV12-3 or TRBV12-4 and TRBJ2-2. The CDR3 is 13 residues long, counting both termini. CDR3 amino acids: CASSLFGNGELFF.

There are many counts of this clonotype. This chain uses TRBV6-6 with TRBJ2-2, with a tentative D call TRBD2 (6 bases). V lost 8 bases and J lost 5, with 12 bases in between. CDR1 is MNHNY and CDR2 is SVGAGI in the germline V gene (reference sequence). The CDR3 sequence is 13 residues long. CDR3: CASFRGGTGELFF. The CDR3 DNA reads TGTGCCAGCTTCCGTGGGGGGACCGGGGAGCTGTTTTTT.